A selection of T cell receptor beta chains follows, all from one sample in a study of T cells after yellow fever vaccination. TCRdb analysed the 5' RACE reads with MiXCR anew, one entry per CDR3 protein. This table has almost 600,000 distinct CDR3 sequences, approximately 13% appearing once. The material sequenced was PBMCs, taken on the day of the yellow fever booster vaccination. The receptors were sampled from a man aged 25 to 45 who received the YFV17D yellow fever vaccine. The CDR3 runs from the conserved cysteine through the conserved F or W. The D gene is left open where the match is weak. Size is stated for part of the rows, as once, few or many counts, or as a class when the clone is expanded.

>TRBJ2-5|many|TRBV12-3/TRBV12-4|TRBD2
TGTGCCAGCAGTCCTCTAGCGGGAGGGGGAGAGACCCAGTACTTC
CASSPLAGGGETQYF
>TRBJ1-2|.|TRBV7-9|.
TGTGCCAGCAGCTTATGGCCAGTTAGCACCTTC
CASSLWPVSTF
>TRBJ1-1|.|TRBV29-1|.
TGCAGCGTTGAATTGGGCACTGAAGCTTTCTTT
CSVELGTEAFF
>TRBJ2-5|few|TRBV7-2|.
TGTGCCAGCAGCGTATACCCGGGATCGTGGGAGACCCAGTACTTC
CASSVYPGSWETQYF
>TRBJ2-2|.|TRBV19|.
TGTGCCAGTAGTACCCGGAGAAACACCGGGGAGCTGTTTTTT
CASSTRRNTGELFF
>TRBJ2-7|few|TRBV7-2|.
TGTGCCAGCAGCTTAGATTATCCCGGGACCTACGAGCAGTACTTC
CASSLDYPGTYEQYF
>TRBJ2-7|.|TRBV6-5|TRBD1
TGTGCCAGCAGTTACCAAGGACAGGGGATCTACGAGCAGTACTTC
CASSYQGQGIYEQYF
>TRBJ2-3|few|TRBV24-1|.
TGTGCCACCAGTGATTTGCCATCACCCTTGGGAGATACGCAGTATTTT
CATSDLPSPLGDTQYF
>TRBJ2-1|few|TRBV7-2|.
TGTGCCAGCAGCTTAGGGACTCCTGCCAATGAGCAGTTCTTC
CASSLGTPANEQFF
>TRBJ1-2|few|TRBV27|.
TGTGCCAGCAGAGGAGACTGGCGGGGAGCCTACACCTTC
CASRGDWRGAYTF
>TRBJ1-5|few|TRBV10-3|.
TGTGCCATCAGTGAGCAGGGCAGCAATCAGCCCCAGCATTTT
CAISEQGSNQPQHF
>TRBJ2-3|few|TRBV5-6|.
TGTGCCAGCAGCTTGGGTCCAGGGGTTACGCAGTATTTT
CASSLGPGVTQYF
>TRBJ2-3|many|TRBV7-9|TRBD1
TGTGCCAGCAGCTTACAGGGGGGCACAGATACGCAGTATTTT
CASSLQGGTDTQYF
>TRBJ2-1|.|TRBV7-2|TRBD2
TGTGCCAGCAGCTTGGGACTAGGGATGAGCAATGAGCAGTTCTTC
CASSLGLGMSNEQFF
>TRBJ2-1|few|TRBV24-1|.
TGTGCCACCAGTATTTTGACAAGGGGGAACTACAATGAGCAGTTCTTC
CATSILTRGNYNEQFF
>TRBJ2-1|many|TRBV7-9|TRBD2
TGTGCCAGCAGCCTCGGGACTAGCGGGAGTAATGAGCAGTTCTTC
CASSLGTSGSNEQFF
>TRBJ2-1|many|TRBV20-1|.
TGCAGTGCTAAATTCAGGGGTGAGCAGTTCTTC
CSAKFRGEQFF
>TRBJ1-2|.|TRBV5-1|.
TGCGCCAGCAGCGAGTCAGCTGCCTATGGCTACACCTTC
CASSESAAYGYTF
>TRBJ2-1|.|TRBV29-1|TRBD1
TGCAGCGTTTGGGGACAGGAAAGAATGAATGAGCAGTTCTTC
CSVWGQERMNEQFF
>TRBJ2-3|few|TRBV7-9|TRBD2
TGTGCCAGCAGCTCGGCTAGCGGGACGAACACAGATACGCAGTATTTT
CASSSASGTNTDTQYF
>TRBJ2-3|.|TRBV10-3|.
TGTGCCATCAGTGCCCCCGGGACTCCTAGCACAGATACGCAGTATTTT
CAISAPGTPSTDTQYF
>TRBJ2-3|few|TRBV7-9|.
TGTGCCAGCAGCTTACGGTGGGGAGATACGCAGTATTTT
CASSLRWGDTQYF
>TRBJ2-1|.|TRBV7-2|.
TGTGCCAGCAGCTTAGGGGTGGTGGTTGAGCAGTTCTTC
CASSLGVVVEQFF
>TRBJ2-1|few|TRBV7-7|TRBD1
TGTGCCAGCAGCGTGACAGGGGATAATGAGCAGTTCTTC
CASSVTGDNEQFF
>TRBJ2-7|few|TRBV9|TRBD2
TGTGCCAGCAGCGTAGGACTAGCGGAGCCCTACGAGCAGTACTTC
CASSVGLAEPYEQYF
>TRBJ2-2|.|TRBV20-1|.
TGCAGTGCTAGAGGCACCGGGGAGCTGTTTTTT
CSARGTGELFF
>TRBJ1-5|.|TRBV7-2|.
TGTGCCAGCAGCTCACAGGGAAATAGCAATCAGCCCCAGCATTTT
CASSSQGNSNQPQHF
>TRBJ2-1|many|TRBV12-3/TRBV12-4|.
TGTGCCAGCAGTTTACAGGGCAGTGGAAGTTATGAGCAGTTCTTC
CASSLQGSGSYEQFF
>TRBJ2-7|few|TRBV7-6|TRBD2
TGTGCCAGCAGCTTAGAATCAGCGGGGGGGTGGTCTAGGCAGTACTTC
CASSLESAGGWSRQYF
>TRBJ2-7|few|TRBV7-2|TRBD2
TGTGCCAGCAGCTTAGAACTAGCGGGAGTAAACGAGCAGTACTTC
CASSLELAGVNEQYF
>TRBJ2-7|.|TRBV7-9|.
TGTGCCAGCAGCTTCCCAGTCAGCTACGAGCAGTACTTC
CASSFPVSYEQYF
>TRBJ2-1|.|TRBV20-1|TRBD2
TGCAGTGCCACAGCGGGGGCCTATGAGCAGTTCTTC
CSATAGAYEQFF
>TRBJ2-1|many|TRBV7-9|.
TGTGCCAGCAGCTTAGTTAGCGGACAATATAATGAGCAGTTCTTC
CASSLVSGQYNEQFF
>TRBJ2-5|few|TRBV20-1|.
TGCAGTGCTAACCCGGACGGACGTGGGGAGACCCAGTACTTC
CSANPDGRGETQYF
>TRBJ1-1|.|TRBV5-1|.
TGCGCCAGCAGCTCCCGGGTGGGGGTCGCAGCTTTCTTT
CASSSRVGVAAFF
>TRBJ2-7|few|TRBV4-3|.
TGCGCCAGCAGCCAGGGGGATTGGGTTGGCGAGCAGTACTTC
CASSQGDWVGEQYF
>TRBJ1-5|few|TRBV5-1|TRBD1
TGCGCCAGCAGCTTGGGAACAGGGGGCCCGAATCAGCCCCAGCATTTT
CASSLGTGGPNQPQHF
>TRBJ2-3|few|TRBV5-1|TRBD2
TGCGCCAGCAGCTTTAGCGGGGACAGCACAGATACGCAGTATTTT
CASSFSGDSTDTQYF
>TRBJ2-7|few|TRBV10-3|TRBD2
TGTGCCATCAGCGAAGCGGGAGGGAGCTCCTACGAGCAGTACTTC
CAISEAGGSSYEQYF